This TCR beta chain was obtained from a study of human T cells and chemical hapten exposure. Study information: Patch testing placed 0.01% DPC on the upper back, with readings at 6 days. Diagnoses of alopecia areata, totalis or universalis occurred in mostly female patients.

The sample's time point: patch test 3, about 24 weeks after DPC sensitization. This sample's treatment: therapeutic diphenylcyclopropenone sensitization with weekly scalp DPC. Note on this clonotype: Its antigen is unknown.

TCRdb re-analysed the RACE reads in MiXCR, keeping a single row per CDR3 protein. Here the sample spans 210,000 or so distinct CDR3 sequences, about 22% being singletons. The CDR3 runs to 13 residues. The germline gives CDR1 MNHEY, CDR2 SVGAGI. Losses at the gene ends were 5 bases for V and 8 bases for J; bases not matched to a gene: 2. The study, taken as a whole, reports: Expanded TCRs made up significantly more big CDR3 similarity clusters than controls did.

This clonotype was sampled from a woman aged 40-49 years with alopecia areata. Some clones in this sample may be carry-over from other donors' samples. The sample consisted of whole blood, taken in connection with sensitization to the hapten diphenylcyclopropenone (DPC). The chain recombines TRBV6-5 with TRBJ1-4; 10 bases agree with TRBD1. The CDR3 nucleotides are TGTGCCAGCAGTATGGGACAGGGGGAAAAACTGTTTTTT. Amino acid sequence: CASSMGQGEKLFF.